This TCR beta chain comes out of a study of long-term antiretroviral therapy in people with HIV. The ends lost 0 bases at V and 1 base at J; junction bases unmatched: 7. The V gene's germline CDR1 is SGHRS and CDR2 YFSETQ. The CDR3 is made up of 18 amino acids. Overall study results and limits: With ART, diversity went up but was still lower than in transplant donor controls.

Specimens held 1-10 million cryopreserved PBMC prior to DNA extraction. Comments on this clone: Its antigen is unknown.

Assay version v3.0 of immunoSEQ was used, and it was run at survey level. Data came from immunoSEQ multiplex PCR; TCRdb stores just in-frame clones and leaves some out. The data show around 18,000 clones, roughly 89% seen once. The chain uses TRBV5-1 and TRBJ2-2; TRBD2 aligns across 9 bases. This receptor was taken from a man between 45 and 60 years old with HIV. The material sequenced was unsorted PBMCs, taken 3 years after starting antiretroviral therapy. The CDR3 here is CASSLVAGGPRNTGELFF. The CDR3 DNA follows: TGCGCCAGCAGCTTGGTCGCGGGGGGGCCAAGGAACACCGGGGAGCTGTTTTTT.